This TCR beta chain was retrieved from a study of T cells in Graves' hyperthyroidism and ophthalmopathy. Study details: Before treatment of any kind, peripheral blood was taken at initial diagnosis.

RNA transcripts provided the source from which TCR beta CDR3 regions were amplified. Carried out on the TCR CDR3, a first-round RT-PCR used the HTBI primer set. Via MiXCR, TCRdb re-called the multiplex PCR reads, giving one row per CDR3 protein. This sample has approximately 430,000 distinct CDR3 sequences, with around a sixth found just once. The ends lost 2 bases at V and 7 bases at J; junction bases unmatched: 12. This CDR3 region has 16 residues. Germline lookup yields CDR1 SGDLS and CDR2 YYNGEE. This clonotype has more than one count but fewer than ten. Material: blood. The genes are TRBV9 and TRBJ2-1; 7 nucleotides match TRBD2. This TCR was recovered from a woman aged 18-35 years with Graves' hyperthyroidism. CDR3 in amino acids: CASSVRGVLRGNEQFF. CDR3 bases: TGTGCCAGCAGCGTCCGGGGGGTACTCCGAGGGAATGAGCAGTTCTTC.